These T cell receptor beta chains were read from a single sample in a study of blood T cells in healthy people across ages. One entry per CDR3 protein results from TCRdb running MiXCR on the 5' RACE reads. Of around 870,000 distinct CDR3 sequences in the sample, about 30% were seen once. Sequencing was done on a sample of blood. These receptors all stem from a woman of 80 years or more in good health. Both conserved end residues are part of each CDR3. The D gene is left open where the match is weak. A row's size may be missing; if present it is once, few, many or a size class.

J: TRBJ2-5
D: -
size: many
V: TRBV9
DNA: TGTGCCAGCAGCTCCCGACAGGCCCAAGAGACCCAGTACTTC
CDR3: CASSSRQAQETQYF

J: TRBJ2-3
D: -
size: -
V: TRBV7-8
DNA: TGTGCCAGCAGCTTAGGCGCCGGATACACAGATACGCAGTATTTT
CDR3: CASSLGAGYTDTQYF

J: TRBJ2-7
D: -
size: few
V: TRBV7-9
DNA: TGTGCCAGCAGCACCACCGGACAAGAACGCGAGCAGTACTTC
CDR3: CASSTTGQEREQYF

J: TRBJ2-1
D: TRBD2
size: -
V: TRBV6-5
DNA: TGTGCCAGCAGTTACTCGAAAAAGGTAGCGGGAGGGCTAATCACTGAGCAGTTCTTC
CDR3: CASSYSKKVAGGLITEQFF

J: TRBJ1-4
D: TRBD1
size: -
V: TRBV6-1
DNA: TGTGTCAGCAGGACAGGGAGTGAAAAACTGTTTTTT
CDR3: CVSRTGSEKLFF

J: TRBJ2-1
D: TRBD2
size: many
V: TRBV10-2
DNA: TGCGCCAGCAAAATAGCGGGGAGCTCCTACAATGAGCAGTTCTTC
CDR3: CASKIAGSSYNEQFF

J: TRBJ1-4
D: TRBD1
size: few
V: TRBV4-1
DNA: TGCGCCAGCAGCCAACTTATTACACAGGGGGGGGATGCAAAACTGTTTTTT
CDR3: CASSQLITQGGDAKLFF

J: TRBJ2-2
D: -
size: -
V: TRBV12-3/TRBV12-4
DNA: TGTGCCAGCAGTTTAGAGGGGGGGAGGACCGGGGAGCGGTTTTTT
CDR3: CASSLEGGRTGERFF

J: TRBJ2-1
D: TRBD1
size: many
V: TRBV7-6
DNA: TGTGCCAGCAGCTTAGCGGGACAGGGCCGTGAGCAGTTCTTC
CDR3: CASSLAGQGREQFF

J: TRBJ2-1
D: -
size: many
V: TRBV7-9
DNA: TGTGCCAGCAGCGTAGTTATCGGGAATGAGCAGTTCTTC
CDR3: CASSVVIGNEQFF

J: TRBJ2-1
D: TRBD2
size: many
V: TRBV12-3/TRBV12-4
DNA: TGTGCCAGCAGTTATAGCGGGGGGTTGAATGAGCAGTTCTTC
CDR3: CASSYSGGLNEQFF

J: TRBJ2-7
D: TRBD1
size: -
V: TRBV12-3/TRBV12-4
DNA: TGTGCCAGCAGGGGAAGGACAGGGGATACCTACAATGAGCAGTACTTC
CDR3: CASRGRTGDTYNEQYF

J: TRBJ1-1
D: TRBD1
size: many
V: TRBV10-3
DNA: TGTGCCATCAGGGCCGGGACAGGGGGTCCCAGATCGAACACTGAAGCTTTCTTT
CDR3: CAIRAGTGGPRSNTEAFF

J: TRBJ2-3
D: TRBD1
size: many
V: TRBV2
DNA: TGTGCCAGCAGTCCCGGACAGGGGGGGAGATGGGATACGCAGTATTTT
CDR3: CASSPGQGGRWDTQYF

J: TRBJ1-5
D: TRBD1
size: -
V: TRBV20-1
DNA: TGCAGTGCTGGAGATCCGTTCGGGACAGGGGACCTCAATAGCAATCAGCCCCAGCATTTT
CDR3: CSAGDPFGTGDLNSNQPQHF

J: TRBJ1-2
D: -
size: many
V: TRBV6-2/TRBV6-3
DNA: TGTGCCGCCGACCCGGGACGGAATAATGGCTACACCTTC
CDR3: CAADPGRNNGYTF

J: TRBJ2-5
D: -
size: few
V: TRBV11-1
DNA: TGTGCCAGCAGCTTAGCGGGGGAAGGGACCCAGTACTTC
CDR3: CASSLAGEGTQYF

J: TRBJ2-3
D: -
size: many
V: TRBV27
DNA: TGTGCCAGCAGTTTATCGTCAGACTCCTATGGAGATACGCAGTATTTT
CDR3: CASSLSSDSYGDTQYF

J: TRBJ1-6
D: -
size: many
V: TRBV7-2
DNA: TGTGCCAGCAGCTTAGAGGGCCTAAATTCACCCCTCCACTTT
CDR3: CASSLEGLNSPLHF

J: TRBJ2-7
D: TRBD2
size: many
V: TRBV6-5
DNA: TGTGCCAGCAGTTGGGGTCCGGGACTAGAAACAGTCGAGCAGTACTTC
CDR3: CASSWGPGLETVEQYF

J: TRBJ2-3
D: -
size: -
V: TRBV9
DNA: TGTGCCACCGATAGAGGCACAGATACGCAGTATTTT
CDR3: CATDRGTDTQYF

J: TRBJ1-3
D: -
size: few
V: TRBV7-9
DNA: TGTGCCAGCAGCCCTGCAAGTCTTGGAAACACCATATATTTT
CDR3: CASSPASLGNTIYF

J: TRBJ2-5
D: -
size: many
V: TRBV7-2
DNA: TGTGCCAGCAGCTTAGGAAAATGGGGTGGGGGAGAGACCCAGTACTTC
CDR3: CASSLGKWGGGETQYF

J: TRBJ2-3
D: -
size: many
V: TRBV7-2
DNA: TGTGCCAGCAGCTTAGGCCGGACTACAGATACGCAGTATTTT
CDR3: CASSLGRTTDTQYF

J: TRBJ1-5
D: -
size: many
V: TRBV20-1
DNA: TGCAGTGCTCCACCCCGGGGTCACTCTGTGCAGCCCCAGCATTTT
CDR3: CSAPPRGHSVQPQHF

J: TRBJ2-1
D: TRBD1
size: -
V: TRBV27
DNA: TGTGCCAGCAGCCGACAGGGATGGTCCTACAATGAGCAGTTCTTC
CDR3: CASSRQGWSYNEQFF

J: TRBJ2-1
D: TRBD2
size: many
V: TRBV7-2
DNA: TGTGCCAGCAGCTTGCCCCCGGGAGGGGAGAACTACAATGAGCAGTTCTTC
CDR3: CASSLPPGGENYNEQFF

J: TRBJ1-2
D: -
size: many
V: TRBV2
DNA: TGCGCCAGCAGTCCTCAGGGTCTTGGGGGCTACACCTTC
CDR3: CASSPQGLGGYTF

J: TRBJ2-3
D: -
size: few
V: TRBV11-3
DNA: TGTGCCAGCAGCCCCGATTCTGACCGCACAGATACGCAGTATTTT
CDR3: CASSPDSDRTDTQYF

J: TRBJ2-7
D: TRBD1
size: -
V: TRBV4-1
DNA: TGCGCCAGCAGCCATCACGCACAGGGGCAGGGCGAGCAGTACTTC
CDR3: CASSHHAQGQGEQYF

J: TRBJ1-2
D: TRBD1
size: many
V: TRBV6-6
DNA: TGTGCCAGCGAAGGACAGGGCTTAGGACTTAACTATGGCTACACCTTC
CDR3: CASEGQGLGLNYGYTF

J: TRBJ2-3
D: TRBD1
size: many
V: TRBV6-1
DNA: TGTGCCAGCAGGGCGAGAGGGGGCGGAACGTCCACAGATACGCAGTATTTT
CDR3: CASRARGGGTSTDTQYF

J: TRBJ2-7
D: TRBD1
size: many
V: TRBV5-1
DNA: TGCGCCAGCAGCACATACAGGGGAAGGGACGAGCAGTACTTC
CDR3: CASSTYRGRDEQYF

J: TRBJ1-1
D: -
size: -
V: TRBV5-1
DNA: TGCGCCAGCAGCTTGGAAGGCCAGTTCCCTGAAGCTTTCTTT
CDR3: CASSLEGQFPEAFF

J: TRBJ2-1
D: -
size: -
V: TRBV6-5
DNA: TGTGCCAGCAGTTCTGTCGGCTCCTACAATGAGCAGTTCTTC
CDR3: CASSSVGSYNEQFF

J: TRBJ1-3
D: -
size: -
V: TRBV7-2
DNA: TGTGCCAGCAGTCGGACATGGACAGTCTCTGGAAACACCATATATTTT
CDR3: CASSRTWTVSGNTIYF

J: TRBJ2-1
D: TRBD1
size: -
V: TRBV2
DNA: TGTGCCAGCATGAGGGACAGGCAAGAGACCCAGTTCTTC
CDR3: CASMRDRQETQFF

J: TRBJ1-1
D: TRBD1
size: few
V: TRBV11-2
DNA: TGTGCCAGCAGCTCTTCACAGGGGCTGAACATTGAAGCTTTCTTT
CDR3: CASSSSQGLNIEAFF

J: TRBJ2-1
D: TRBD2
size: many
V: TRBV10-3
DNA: TGTGCCACAACCCAGCGGGGGGGCCCCGGTGAGCAGTTCTTC
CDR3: CATTQRGGPGEQFF

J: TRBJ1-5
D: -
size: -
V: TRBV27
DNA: TGTGCCAGCAGTTTAGCATGGGGGAGTAATCAGCCCCAGCATTTT
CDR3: CASSLAWGSNQPQHF

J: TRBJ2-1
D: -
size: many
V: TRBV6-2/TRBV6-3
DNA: TGTGCCAGCAGCCAACAGGGTCTCACCCATGGGGAGCAGTTCTTC
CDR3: CASSQQGLTHGEQFF

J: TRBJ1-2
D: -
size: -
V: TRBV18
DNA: TGTGCCAACTCCCCGGACGGAAACTATGGCTACACCTTC
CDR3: CANSPDGNYGYTF

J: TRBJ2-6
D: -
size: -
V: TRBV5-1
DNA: TGCGCCAGCAGCCTCGGATGGTCAAGCTCTAGGGCCAACGTCCTGACTTTC
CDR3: CASSLGWSSSRANVLTF

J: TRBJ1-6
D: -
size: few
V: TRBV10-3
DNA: TGTGCCATCAGTGAGTCGCGGAATTCACCCCTCCACTTT
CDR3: CAISESRNSPLHF

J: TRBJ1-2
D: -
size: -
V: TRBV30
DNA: TGTGCCTGGGCGTCTACAGGGTATGGCTACACCTTC
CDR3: CAWASTGYGYTF

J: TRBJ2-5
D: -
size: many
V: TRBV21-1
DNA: TGTGCCAGCAGTCCCGGGACAGACCTTGATCTTGCGGAGACCCAGTACTTC
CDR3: CASSPGTDLDLAETQYF

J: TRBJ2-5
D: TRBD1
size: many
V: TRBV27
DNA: TGTGCCAGCAGTTCCGCCCGACAGGGCCAGGGAGAGACCCAGTACTTC
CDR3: CASSSARQGQGETQYF

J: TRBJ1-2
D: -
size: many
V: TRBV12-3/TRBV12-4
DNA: TGTGCCAGCAGTTCCCAGGGAGCTAACTATGGCTACACCTTC
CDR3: CASSSQGANYGYTF

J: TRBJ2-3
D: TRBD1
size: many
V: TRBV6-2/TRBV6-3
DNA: TGTGCCAGCAGTTTCCCCCGGGACAGAAGCACAGATACGCAGTATTTT
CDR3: CASSFPRDRSTDTQYF

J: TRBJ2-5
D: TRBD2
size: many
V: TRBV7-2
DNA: TGTGCCAGCAGCTCGGGACTAGCGGGGGGGCGGAGGGAGACCCAGTACTTC
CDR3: CASSSGLAGGRRETQYF

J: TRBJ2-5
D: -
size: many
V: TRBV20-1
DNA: TGCAGTGCTCGACAGGAGTATCAAGAGACCCAGTACTTC
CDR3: CSARQEYQETQYF

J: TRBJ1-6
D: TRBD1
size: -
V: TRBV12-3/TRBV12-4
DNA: TGCGCCAGCAGCTTGTTACAGGGGAATTCACCCCTCCACTTT
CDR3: CASSLLQGNSPLHF

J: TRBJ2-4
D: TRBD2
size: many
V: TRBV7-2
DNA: TGTGCCAGCAGCTCACTGGGCGGGGGGGCCGGAAACATTCAGTACTTC
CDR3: CASSSLGGGAGNIQYF

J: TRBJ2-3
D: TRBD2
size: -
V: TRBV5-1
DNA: TGCGCCAGCAGCCCAGGAGGGACTAGCGTAGTAGATACGCAGTATTTT
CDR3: CASSPGGTSVVDTQYF

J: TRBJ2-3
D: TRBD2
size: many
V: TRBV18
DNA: TGTGCCAGCTCACCACGACTAGCGGCGGCGGGTACAGATACGCAGTATTTT
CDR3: CASSPRLAAAGTDTQYF

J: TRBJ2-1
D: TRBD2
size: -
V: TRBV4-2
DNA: TGTGCCAGCAGGGGGACTAACAATGAGCAGTTCTTC
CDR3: CASRGTNNEQFF

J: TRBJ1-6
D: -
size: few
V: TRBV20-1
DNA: TGCAGTGCTAGAGAGGACTTAAGCTCCTATAATTCACCCCTCCACTTT
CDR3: CSAREDLSSYNSPLHF

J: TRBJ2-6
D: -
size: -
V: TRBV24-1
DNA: TGTGCCACCAGTGACCGCAGGGGCGCTGGGGCCAACGTCCTGACTTTC
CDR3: CATSDRRGAGANVLTF

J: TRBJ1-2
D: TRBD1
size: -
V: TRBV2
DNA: TGTGCCAGCAGTAGGGGGCCTACCTATGGCTACACCTTC
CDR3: CASSRGPTYGYTF